This is a list of T cell receptor beta chains from one sample in a study of blood T cell repertoires in COVID-19. TCRdb's copy holds only in-frame clones and misses some; the assay was immunoSEQ multiplex PCR. There are approximately 470,000 clones in the sample; 75% to 90% occur only once, and 0.65% to 0.9% lies in the top ten. Sequencing was done on a sample of PBMCs or T cells enriched from blood (not recorded which). The source of these receptors is a woman in her late teens or twenties who had recovered from COVID-19. Both conserved end residues are trimmed from each CDR3. The order of the fields is V gene, CDR3 protein.

v_call: TRBV5-1
cdr3_aa: ASSPSGFGETQY

v_call: TRBV30
cdr3_aa: ALLGGLRTDTQY

v_call: TRBV5-4
cdr3_aa: ASSRGGGVGETQY

v_call: TRBV29-1
cdr3_aa: SVAPSGDGDTQY

v_call: TRBV24-1
cdr3_aa: ASPGSGNTIY

v_call: TRBV19
cdr3_aa: ATTGQASEAF

v_call: TRBV10-3
cdr3_aa: AISETGSYEQY

v_call: TRBV30
cdr3_aa: ARSGQGTEAF

v_call: TRBV2
cdr3_aa: ASSGYPPGQGAKGGELF

v_call: TRBV7-7
cdr3_aa: ASSLFGQSTLGNTIY

v_call: TRBV27
cdr3_aa: ASSFRRGYGYT

v_call: TRBV20-1
cdr3_aa: SARVSTEAF

v_call: TRBV7-2
cdr3_aa: ASTLTGGTDTQY

v_call: TRBV28
cdr3_aa: ASSYGGFYPRNTIY

v_call: TRBV7-2
cdr3_aa: ASSLSDRNYGYT

v_call: TRBV29-1
cdr3_aa: SVYRGPNTEAF

v_call: TRBV5-8
cdr3_aa: ASGADSNQPQH

v_call: TRBV28
cdr3_aa: ASSLVEGEAF

v_call: TRBV19
cdr3_aa: ASSMWRQGGEKLF

v_call: TRBV29-1
cdr3_aa: SVESGGETQY

v_call: TRBV2
cdr3_aa: ASSEFLAGGSYNEQF

v_call: TRBV18
cdr3_aa: ASSPTDRSYNYGYT

v_call: TRBV5-4
cdr3_aa: ASSLDGEGNEKLF

v_call: TRBV19
cdr3_aa: ASRERGETQY

v_call: TRBV30
cdr3_aa: AWNNRGRVDQPQH

v_call: TRBV19
cdr3_aa: ASTDRADRGYT

v_call: TRBV5-1
cdr3_aa: ASSKTDRAYNSPLH

v_call: TRBV19
cdr3_aa: ASSMGAAFLSGNTIY

v_call: TRBV4-1
cdr3_aa: ASSRDTAFISPLH

v_call: TRBV3-1/TRBV3-2
cdr3_aa: ASSQPDRGEKLF

v_call: TRBV4-1
cdr3_aa: ASSQEPQAPADTQY

v_call: TRBV30
cdr3_aa: AWRRQGVSYGYT

v_call: TRBV5-1
cdr3_aa: ASSPFTTGFSYEQY

v_call: TRBV5-1
cdr3_aa: ASSQVGRDEKLF

v_call: TRBV7-8
cdr3_aa: ASRTGPLPSYEQY

v_call: TRBV5-4
cdr3_aa: ASSLGASYEQY

v_call: TRBV7-2
cdr3_aa: ASSLVDRASLNQPQH

v_call: TRBV30
cdr3_aa: AWSEGPGGYEQY

v_call: TRBV27
cdr3_aa: ASSRPTGTGGEEQY

v_call: TRBV30
cdr3_aa: AWSVSRLNSPLH

v_call: TRBV19
cdr3_aa: ASSIRRGADEQF

v_call: TRBV4-1
cdr3_aa: ASSQDERGPYNEQF

v_call: TRBV27
cdr3_aa: ASSLAKTVNTEAF

v_call: TRBV27
cdr3_aa: ASRRGTGQGDSPLH

v_call: TRBV28
cdr3_aa: ASVGAGGPNTEAF

v_call: TRBV19
cdr3_aa: ASSIKWTGAISNYEQY

v_call: TRBV5-4
cdr3_aa: ASSLEGWSSGANVLT

v_call: TRBV3-1/TRBV3-2
cdr3_aa: ASSQGGGTEAF

v_call: TRBV7-9
cdr3_aa: ASSRPSEYNEQF

v_call: TRBV5-1
cdr3_aa: ASSSGATSGLNEQY

v_call: TRBV11-2
cdr3_aa: ASSSYFFPGQGGSPLH

v_call: TRBV2
cdr3_aa: ASSTTGSYGYT

v_call: TRBV7-9
cdr3_aa: ASSSYRGRTEAF

v_call: TRBV9
cdr3_aa: ASSVEGAGNTIY

v_call: TRBV7-9
cdr3_aa: ASSSGDRTGKLF